Below, 17 T cell receptor beta chains from the same sample are listed, as sequenced in a study of T cells in Graves' hyperthyroidism and ophthalmopathy. TCR beta CDR3 regions were amplified from RNA transcripts. HTBI primers were employed in a first-round RT-PCR of the TCR CDR3. A single record per CDR3 protein comes from TCRdb applying MiXCR to the multiplex PCR reads. This sample yields around 110,000 distinct CDR3 sequences, of which around a sixth are seen a single time; less than 50% belongs to the top ten. Source material: blood. The source is a woman aged 50 to 60 with Graves' hyperthyroidism.

The chain has TRBV2 and TRBJ2-7; TRBD2 matches 7 bases. Germline V gene sequence: CDR1 SNHLY, CDR2 FYNNEI. Trimming at V came to 5 bases and at J to 3 bases, leaving 16 bases not matched to a gene. This CDR3 region has 17 residues. In DNA, the CDR3 is TGTGCCAGCAGTACTCCCTGGACACGGGGGGAGGACTACGAGCAGTACTTC. Translated: CASSTPWTRGEDYEQYF.

This clonotype was counted at least ten times. The genes are TRBV14 and TRBJ1-2; unclear D gene. The V and J ends lost 0 bases and 3 bases respectively, with 5 bases between them. Germline CDR1 SGHDN, CDR2 FVKESK. The CDR3 covers 13 residues. The CDR3 DNA reads TGTGCCAGCAGCCAAGAAAGGCACTATGGCTACACCTTC. Translated, it gives CASSQERHYGYTF.

The sample holds many counts of this clonotype. J is TRBJ2-3 and V is TRBV5-4, with 8 bases aligning to TRBD1. CDR3 length: 15 residues. V dropped 3 bases and J dropped 0; count of bases not matched to a gene: 3. The germline gives CDR1 SGHNT, CDR2 YYREEE (reference sequence). DNA of the CDR3: TGTGCCAGCAGCTCGGGACAGGTCAGCACAGATACGCAGTATTTT. Protein product: CASSSGQVSTDTQYF.

This clonotype was detected a few times. This may come from a read error, since a much larger clone is one base off. The chain carries TRBV10-2 and TRBJ2-2; perhaps TRBD2 as D (5 bases). Germline CDR1 and CDR2: WSHSY and SAAADI. The CDR3 sequence is 13 residues long. The V gene lost 7 bases and the J gene lost 4 bases, with 10 bases spanning the gap. The CDR3 reads CASNRRGTGELFF. The CDR3 coding sequence is TGCGCCAGCAATCGACGGGGCACCGGGGAGCTGTTTTTT.

This clonotype appeared many times. This may stem from a read error, because a much larger clone lies one nucleotide away. The chain uses TRBV7-8 and TRBJ2-1; 8 bases line up with TRBD2. This CDR3 has 16 residues. V trimming: 8 bases; J trimming: 4 bases; junction bases outside the gene matches: 13. Germline V gene data show CDR1 as SGHVS and CDR2 as FQNEAQ. The CDR3 bases are TGTGCCAGCGGGCCCTCGGGGACTAGTCAGTACAATGAGCAGTTCTTC. Translated: CASGPSGTSQYNEQFF.

The table lists this clonotype with many counts. The CDR3 bases are TGTGCCAGCAGTCCCCGGGGGGGACAGGGTGGTGAAAAACTGTTTTTT. Translating gives CASSPRGGQGGEKLFF. The chain joins TRBV2 to TRBJ1-4; 9 bases align to TRBD1. V lost 5 bases, J lost 7 bases, and 11 bases stayed unmatched. The V gene's germline CDR1 is SNHLY and CDR2 FYNNEI. There are 16 residues in the CDR3.

This clonotype was counted at least ten times. The chain recombines TRBV20-1 with TRBJ2-1; 8 nucleotides agree with TRBD2. CDR3 length: 14 amino acids. Germline loops: CDR1 DFQATT, CDR2 SNEGSKA (reference sequence). In nucleotides, the CDR3 is TGCGGACTCCCCGGGACTAGCTCCTACAATGAGCAGTTCTTC. Protein: CGLPGTSSYNEQFF.

This clonotype was observed at least ten times. This chain connects TRBV2 to TRBJ2-1; 7 bases line up with TRBD1. The junction had 9 bases not matched to a gene; V was cut back by 6 bases and J by 7 bases. Germline V gene lookup returns CDR1 SNHLY and CDR2 FYNNEI. The CDR3 has 14 residues. Here the CDR3 reads CASSADRDVNEQFF. The DNA for the CDR3 is TGTGCCAGCAGCGCTGACAGGGACGTTAATGAGCAGTTCTTC.

The genes are TRBV11-2 and TRBJ2-7; TRBD1 is a possible D gene (5 bases). The closer fit of TRBJ2-1 to the DNA end suggests the J call may be wrong. The CDR3 sequence is 15 residues long. Germline CDR1 and CDR2: SGHAT and FQNNGV. The CDR3 bases are TGTGCCAGCAGCCAAGACCCCACGACAGTTTACGAGCAGTTCTTC. Its protein product is CASSQDPTTVYEQFF.

The V gene is TRBV2, the J gene TRBJ2-7; TRBD2 agrees at 11 bases. V lost 6 bases to trimming and J lost 7 bases; unmatched junction nucleotides: 2. Germline V CDR1 and CDR2: SNHLY, FYNNEI. This CDR3 has 12 residues. CDR3 nucleotide sequence: TGTGCCAGCAGCCGACTAGCGGGGGAGCAGTACTTC. Protein: CASSRLAGEQYF. Complete variable domain (other parts from reference TRBV2 and TRBJ2-7): EPEVTQTPSHQVTQMGQEVILRCVPISNHLYFYWYRQILGQKVEFLVSFYNNEISEKSEIFDDQFSVERPDGSNFTLKIRSTKLEDSAMYFCASSRLAGEQYFGPGTRLTVT.

This clonotype was seen repeatedly, ten times or more. The chain uses TRBV6-4 and TRBJ2-2; D is possibly TRBD1 or TRBD2 (5 bases each). Germline V gene lookup returns CDR1 MRHNA and CDR2 SNTAGT. This CDR3 has 14 amino acids. Trimming removed 6 bases from V and 3 bases from J, with 11 bases in between. The CDR3 bases are TGTGCCAGCAGGGAGGTGGGGGACACCGGGGAGCTGTTTTTT. Protein: CASREVGDTGELFF.

The rearrangement joins TRBV6-1 to TRBJ1-2; D uncertain. V lost 7 bases, J lost 1 base, and 10 bases lay in between. The germline V gene encodes CDR1 MNHNS and CDR2 SASEGT. CDR3 length: 13 residues. The CDR3 DNA is TGTGCCAGCAAGGAGGGTAGTAACTATGGCTACACCTTC. This codes for CASKEGSNYGYTF.

Ten or more counts support this clonotype. This chain links TRBV2 with TRBJ2-7; no definite D call. The CDR3 is made up of 12 amino acids. Germline-derived CDR1 and CDR2 are SNHLY and FYNNEI. V shed 7 bases and J shed 9 bases, with 16 bases lying between them. This CDR3 is CASTLPRERQYV. CDR3 sequence (DNA): TGTGCCAGCACGTTGCCAAGGGAACGGCAGTACGTC.

The V and J genes are TRBV18 and TRBJ2-5, with D uncertain. The V gene's germline CDR1 is KGHSH and CDR2 LQKENI. CDR3 length: 13 residues. The V end was cut by 5 bases, the J end by 3 bases, with 10 bases between. The CDR3 here is CASSAESEETQYF. Here the CDR3 DNA reads TGTGCCAGCTCAGCCGAAAGCGAAGAGACCCAGTACTTC.

This clonotype rates as medium-sized (0.01 to 0.1%). V gene TRBV2 combines with J gene TRBJ2-1; D remains ambiguous. The germline V gene has CDR1 SNHLY and CDR2 FYNNEI. Between the trimmed V and J ends, which lost 6 bases and 3 bases, there was a span of 15 bases. The CDR3 has 15 residues. The CDR3, as DNA: TGTGCCAGCAGACAACGAGACGAAAGCTACAATGAGCAGTTCTTC. Amino acid sequence: CASRQRDESYNEQFF.

In its sample, this clonotype was seen many times. This sequence joins TRBV28 and TRBJ1-1, with a weak D call TRBD1 (5 bases). V dropped 2 bases and J dropped 2 bases, with 9 bases sitting between them. CDR1 is MDHEN, CDR2 SYDVKM, per germline. The length of the CDR3 is 14 residues. The chain's CDR3 is CASSLGGGNTEAFF. The DNA of the CDR3 is TGTGCCAGCAGTTTAGGTGGGGGTAACACTGAAGCTTTCTTT.

This clonotype occurred many times. The genes are TRBV7-9 and TRBJ1-1, with unresolved D. In germline, CDR1 is SEHNR, CDR2 FQNEAQ (reference sequence). The CDR3 is 15 residues long. The ends were cut back, 0 bases at V and 2 bases at J, with 10 bases in the middle. CDR3 protein: CASSLAVDINTEAFF. CDR3 DNA: TGTGCCAGCAGCTTAGCAGTCGATATAAACACTGAAGCTTTCTTT.